This TCR beta chain was profiled in a study of cytomegalovirus exposure and HLA in healthy donors. General study points: There were a few CMV-associated chains whose specificity for CMV antigens was confirmed in vitro. In a later analysis, an Asian-associated ancestry cluster reportedly showed fewer N-insertions than the approximately 700-donor mean. Most TCR beta V segments were productive about 90% or about 30% of the time in an earlier analysis.

Comment on this clone: The target antigen is unknown.

The study ran its PCR with 60 Vbeta and 13 Jbeta primers. The protocol was immunoSEQ multiplex PCR, while the TCRdb copy is restricted to in-frame clones and leaves out a portion. Of around 300,000 clones in the sample, roughly two thirds are singletons; the top ten hold roughly 2.4%. The donors were healthy bone marrow donors. The CDR3 spans 15 residues. CDR1 is MNHNS, CDR2 SASEGT, per germline. The V call is TRBV6-1, the J call TRBJ2-5, with no clear D. The J call may be wrong; the DNA end is better matched by TRBJ2-7. The sample comprised PBMCs. This clonotype originated in a female donor in good health and CMV-seronegative. DNA of the CDR3: TGTGCCAGCAGTGAAGACCTAGGCATGACCTACGAGCAGTACTTC. It codes for CASSEDLGMTYEQYF.